The 5 T cell receptor beta chains below all came from one sample that was sequenced in a study of T-cell reconstitution after alpha-beta-depleted transplantation in children. It was with unique molecular identifiers that the TCRbeta library was prepared. TCRdb analysed the PCR reads with MiXCR anew, one entry per CDR3 protein. The repertoire holds about a million distinct CDR3 sequences, with 25% to 35% as singletons. The sample was PBMCs, mostly from graft donor cells, taken 360 days after TCRalphabeta/CD19-depleted stem cell transplant. These receptors were collected from a boy in the first two years of life who had a stem cell transplant for SCID, so the T cells may come from the graft donor.

This clonotype was found many times. This rearrangement joins TRBV7-3 to TRBJ2-7, with a possible D match to TRBD2 (5 bases). Germline loops: CDR1 SGHTA, CDR2 FQGTGA. V shed 5 bases and J shed 2 bases, with 13 bases lying between them. The CDR3 loop spans 14 amino acids. CDR3: CASSLLGGPYEQYF. The DNA of the CDR3 is TGTGCCAGCAGCCTATTAGGAGGCCCCTACGAGCAGTACTTC.

The gene calls are TRBV2 and TRBJ2-1; 7 nucleotides line up with TRBD1. CDR1 is SNHLY, CDR2 FYNNEI, per germline. The CDR3 runs 15 residues. The V segment lost 2 bases and the J segment 7 bases; nucleotides outside the gene matches: 8. CDR3 sequence (DNA): TGTGCCAGCAGTGAAAGAGGGGGCGGTTCGAATGAGCAGTTCTTC. This sequence encodes CASSERGGGSNEQFF.

This clonotype was found a few times. The CDR3 region is CASRPAFNTGELFF. CDR3 bases: TGTGCCAGCAGGCCAGCATTTAACACCGGGGAGCTGTTTTTT. The genes are TRBV12-3 or TRBV12-4 and TRBJ2-2; D ambiguous. This CDR3 is 14 amino acids long. V lost 6 bases and J 2 bases, leaving 10 bases between the germline ends.

V gene TRBV9 combines with J gene TRBJ2-1; 10 bases fit TRBD2. The germline CDR1 and CDR2 sequences are SGDLS and YYNGEE. V lost 3 bases and J lost 9; bases outside the gene matches: 3. The CDR3 spans 13 residues. Here the CDR3 reads CASSASGGREQFF. CDR3 in DNA: TGTGCCAGCAGCGCTAGCGGGGGCCGTGAGCAGTTCTTC.

V usage is TRBV27 and J usage is TRBJ2-1; the D gene is possibly TRBD1 (5 bases). V was cut by 5 bases and J by 4 bases, with 15 bases left in between. This CDR3 is 15 amino acids long. Looked up from germline, CDR1 is MNHEY and CDR2 is SMNVEV (reference sequence). The CDR3 loop is CASSDSATKYNEQFF. The CDR3 DNA sequence: TGTGCCAGCAGTGACAGCGCGACGAAATACAATGAGCAGTTCTTC.